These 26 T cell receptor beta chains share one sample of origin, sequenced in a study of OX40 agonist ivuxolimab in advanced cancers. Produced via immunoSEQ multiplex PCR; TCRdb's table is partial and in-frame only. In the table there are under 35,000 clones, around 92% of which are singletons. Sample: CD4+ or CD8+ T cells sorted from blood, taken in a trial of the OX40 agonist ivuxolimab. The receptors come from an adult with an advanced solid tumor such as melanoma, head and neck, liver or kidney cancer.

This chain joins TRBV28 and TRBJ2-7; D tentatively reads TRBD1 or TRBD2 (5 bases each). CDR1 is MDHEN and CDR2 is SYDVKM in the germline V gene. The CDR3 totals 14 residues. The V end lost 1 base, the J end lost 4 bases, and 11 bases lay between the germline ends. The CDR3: CASSLSHEGYEQYF. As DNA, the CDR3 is TGTGCCAGCAGTTTATCCCACGAGGGGTACGAGCAGTACTTC.

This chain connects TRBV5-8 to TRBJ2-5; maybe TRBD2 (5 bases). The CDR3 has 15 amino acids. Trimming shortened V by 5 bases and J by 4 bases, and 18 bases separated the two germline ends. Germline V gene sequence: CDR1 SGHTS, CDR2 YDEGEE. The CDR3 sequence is CASRLPGTQRETQYF. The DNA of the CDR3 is TGTGCCAGCAGGCTCCCGGGAACCCAACGAGAGACCCAGTACTTC.

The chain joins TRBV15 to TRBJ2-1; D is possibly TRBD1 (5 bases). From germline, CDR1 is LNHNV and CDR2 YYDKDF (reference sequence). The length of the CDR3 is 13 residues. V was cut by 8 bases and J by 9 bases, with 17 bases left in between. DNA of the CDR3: TGTGCCACCGGGGCGGTTAAGTTGGGTGAGCAGTTCTTC. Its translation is CATGAVKLGEQFF.

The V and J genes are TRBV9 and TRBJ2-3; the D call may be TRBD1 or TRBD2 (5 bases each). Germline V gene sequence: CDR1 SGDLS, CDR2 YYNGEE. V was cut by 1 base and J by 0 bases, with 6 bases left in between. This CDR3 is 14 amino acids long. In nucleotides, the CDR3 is TGTGCCAGCAGCGTATGGGACAGCACAGATACGCAGTATTTT. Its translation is CASSVWDSTDTQYF.

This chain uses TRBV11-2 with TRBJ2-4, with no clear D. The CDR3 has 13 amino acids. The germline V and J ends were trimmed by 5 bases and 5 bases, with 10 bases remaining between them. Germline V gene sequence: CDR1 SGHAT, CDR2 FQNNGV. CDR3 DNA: TGTGCCAGCAGCACGGACCCTCAAAACATTCAGTACTTC. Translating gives CASSTDPQNIQYF.

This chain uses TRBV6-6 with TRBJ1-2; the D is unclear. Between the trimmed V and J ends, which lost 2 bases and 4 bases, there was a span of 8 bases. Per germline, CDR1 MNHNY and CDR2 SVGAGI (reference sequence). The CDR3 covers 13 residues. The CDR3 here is CASSYDDLYGYTF. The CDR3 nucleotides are TGTGCCAGCAGTTACGACGATCTCTATGGCTACACCTTC.

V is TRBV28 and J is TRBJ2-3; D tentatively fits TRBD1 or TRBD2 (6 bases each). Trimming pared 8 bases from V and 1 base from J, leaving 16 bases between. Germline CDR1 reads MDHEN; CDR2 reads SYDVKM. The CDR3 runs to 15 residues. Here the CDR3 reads CASSWGAPGTDTQYF. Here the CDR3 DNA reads TGTGCCAGCTCTTGGGGGGCCCCTGGCACAGATACGCAGTATTTT.

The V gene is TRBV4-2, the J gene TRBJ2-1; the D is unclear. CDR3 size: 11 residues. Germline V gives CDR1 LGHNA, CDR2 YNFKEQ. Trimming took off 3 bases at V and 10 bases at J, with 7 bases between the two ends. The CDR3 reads CASSQGQEQFF. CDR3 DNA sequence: TGTGCCAGCAGCCAGGGCCAGGAGCAGTTCTTC.

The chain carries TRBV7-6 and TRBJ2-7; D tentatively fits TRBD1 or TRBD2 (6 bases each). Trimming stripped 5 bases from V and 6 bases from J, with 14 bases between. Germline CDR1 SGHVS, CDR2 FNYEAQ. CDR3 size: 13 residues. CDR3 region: CASSATEGGEQYF. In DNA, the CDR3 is TGTGCCAGCAGCGCCACCGAGGGGGGCGAGCAGTACTTC.

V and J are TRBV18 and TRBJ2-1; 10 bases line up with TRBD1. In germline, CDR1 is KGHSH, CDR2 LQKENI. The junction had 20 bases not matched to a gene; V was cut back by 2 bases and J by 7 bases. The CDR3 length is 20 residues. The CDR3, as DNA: TGTGCCAGCTCACCAGACGGGACAGGGGAGTCTAACACCGGGGATAATGAGCAGTTCTTC. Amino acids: CASSPDGTGESNTGDNEQFF.

The CDR3 protein is CASSLYHVNTGELFF. CDR3 DNA sequence: TGTGCCAGCAGCTTATATCACGTGAACACCGGGGAGCTGTTTTTT. This rearrangement joins TRBV11-2 to TRBJ2-2; D uncertain. From germline, CDR1 is SGHAT and CDR2 FQNNGV. Trimming left V 2 bases short and J 1 base short, with 8 bases between. The CDR3 totals 15 residues.

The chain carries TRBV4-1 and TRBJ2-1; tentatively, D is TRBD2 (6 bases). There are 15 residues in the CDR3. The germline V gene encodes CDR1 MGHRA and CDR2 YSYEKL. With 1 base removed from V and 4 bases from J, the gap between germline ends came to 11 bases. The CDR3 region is CASSQAGSGYNEQFF. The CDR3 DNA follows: TGCGCCAGCAGCCAAGCCGGGAGCGGTTACAATGAGCAGTTCTTC.

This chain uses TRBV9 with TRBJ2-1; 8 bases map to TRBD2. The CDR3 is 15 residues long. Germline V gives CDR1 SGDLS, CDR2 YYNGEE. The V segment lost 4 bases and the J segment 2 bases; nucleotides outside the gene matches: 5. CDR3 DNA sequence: TGTGCCAGCAGCTTAACGACTAGCGCCTACAATGAGCAGTTCTTC. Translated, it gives CASSLTTSAYNEQFF. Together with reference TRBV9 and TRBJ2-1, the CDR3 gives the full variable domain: DSGVTQTPKHLITATGQRVTLRCSPRSGDLSVYWYQQSLDQGLQFLIQYYNGEERAKGNILERFSAQQFPDLHSELNLSSLELGDSALYFCASSLTTSAYNEQFFGPGTRLTVL.

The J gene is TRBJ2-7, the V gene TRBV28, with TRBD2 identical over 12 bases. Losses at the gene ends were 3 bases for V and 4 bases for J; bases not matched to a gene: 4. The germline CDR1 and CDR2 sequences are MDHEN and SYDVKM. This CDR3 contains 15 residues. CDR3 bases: TGTGCCAGCAGTTTCGGGACTAGCGGGCTTTACGAGCAGTACTTC. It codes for CASSFGTSGLYEQYF.

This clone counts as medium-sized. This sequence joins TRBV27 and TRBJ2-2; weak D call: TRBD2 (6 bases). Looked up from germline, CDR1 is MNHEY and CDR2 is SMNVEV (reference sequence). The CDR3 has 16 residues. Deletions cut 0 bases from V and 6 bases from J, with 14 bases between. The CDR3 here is CASSLSSGLGSGELFF. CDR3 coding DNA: TGTGCCAGCAGTTTATCTTCGGGACTGGGGTCCGGGGAGCTGTTTTTT.

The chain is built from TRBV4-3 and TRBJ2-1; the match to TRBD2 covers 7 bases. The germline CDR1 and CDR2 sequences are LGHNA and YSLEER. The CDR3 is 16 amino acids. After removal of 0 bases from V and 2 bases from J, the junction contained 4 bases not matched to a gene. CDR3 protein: CASSQEWGGTYNEQFF. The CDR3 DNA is TGCGCCAGCAGCCAAGAGTGGGGGGGGACCTACAATGAGCAGTTCTTC.

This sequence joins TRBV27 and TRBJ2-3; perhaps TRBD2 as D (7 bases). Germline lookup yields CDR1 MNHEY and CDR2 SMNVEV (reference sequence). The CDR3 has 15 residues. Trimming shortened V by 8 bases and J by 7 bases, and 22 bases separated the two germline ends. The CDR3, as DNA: TGTGCCAGCCCGCGGGGGTGCAGGGGAGTACATACGCAGTATTTT. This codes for CASPRGCRGVHTQYF.

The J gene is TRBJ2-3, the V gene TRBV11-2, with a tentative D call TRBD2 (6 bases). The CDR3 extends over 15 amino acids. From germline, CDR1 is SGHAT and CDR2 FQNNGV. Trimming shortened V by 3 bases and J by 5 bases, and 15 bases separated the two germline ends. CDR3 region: CASSFSGDQGDTQYF. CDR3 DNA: TGTGCCAGCAGCTTCTCGGGAGACCAAGGAGATACGCAGTATTTT.

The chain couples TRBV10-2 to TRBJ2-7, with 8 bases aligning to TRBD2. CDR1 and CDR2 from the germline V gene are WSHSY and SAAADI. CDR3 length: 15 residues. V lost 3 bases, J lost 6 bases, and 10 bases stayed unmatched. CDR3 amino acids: CASSDKRERLLEQYF. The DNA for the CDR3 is TGCGCCAGCAGTGACAAGCGGGAGCGTCTACTCGAGCAGTACTTC.

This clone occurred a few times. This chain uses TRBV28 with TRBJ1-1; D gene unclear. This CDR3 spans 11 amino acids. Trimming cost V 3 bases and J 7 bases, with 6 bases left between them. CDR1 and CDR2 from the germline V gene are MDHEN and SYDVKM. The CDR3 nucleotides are TGTGCCAGCAGTTTCCCAAGTGAAGCTTTCTTT. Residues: CASSFPSEAFF.

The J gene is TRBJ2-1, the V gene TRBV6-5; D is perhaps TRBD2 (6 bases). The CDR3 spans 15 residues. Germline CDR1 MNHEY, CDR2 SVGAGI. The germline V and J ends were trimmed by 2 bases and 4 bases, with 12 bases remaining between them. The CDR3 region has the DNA TGTGCCAGCAGTTACGGGGTAGCGGAATACAATGAGCAGTTCTTC. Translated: CASSYGVAEYNEQFF.

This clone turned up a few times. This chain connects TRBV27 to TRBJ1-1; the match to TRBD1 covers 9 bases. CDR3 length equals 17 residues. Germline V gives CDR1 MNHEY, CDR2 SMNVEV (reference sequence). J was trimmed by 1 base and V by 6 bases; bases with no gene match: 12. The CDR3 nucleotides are TGTGCCAGCAGAACAGGGGGCGATGGTTTTGGGAACACTGAAGCTTTCTTT. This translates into CASRTGGDGFGNTEAFF.

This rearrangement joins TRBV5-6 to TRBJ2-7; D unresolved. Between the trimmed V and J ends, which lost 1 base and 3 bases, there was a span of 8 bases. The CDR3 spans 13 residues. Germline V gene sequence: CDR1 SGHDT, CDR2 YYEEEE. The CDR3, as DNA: TGTGCCAGCAGCTTGTATGGCTTCTACGAGCAGTACTTC. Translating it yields CASSLYGFYEQYF.

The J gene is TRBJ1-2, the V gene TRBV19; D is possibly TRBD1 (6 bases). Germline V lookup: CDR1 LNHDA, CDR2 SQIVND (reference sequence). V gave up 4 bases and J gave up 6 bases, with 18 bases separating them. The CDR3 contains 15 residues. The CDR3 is CASSTLRQAQDGYTF. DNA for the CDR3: TGTGCCAGTAGTACCCTTAGACAGGCTCAAGATGGCTACACCTTC.

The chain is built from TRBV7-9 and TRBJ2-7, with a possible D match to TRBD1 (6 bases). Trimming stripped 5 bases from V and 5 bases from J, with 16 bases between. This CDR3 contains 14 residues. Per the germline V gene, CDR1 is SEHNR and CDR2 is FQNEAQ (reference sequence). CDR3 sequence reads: CASSLQGFVDEQYF. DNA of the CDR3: TGTGCCAGCAGCCTCCAGGGGTTTGTAGACGAGCAGTACTTC.

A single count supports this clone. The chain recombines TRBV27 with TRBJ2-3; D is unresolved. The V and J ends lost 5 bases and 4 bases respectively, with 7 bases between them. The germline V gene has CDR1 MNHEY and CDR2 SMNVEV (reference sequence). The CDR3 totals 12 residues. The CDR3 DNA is TGTGCCAGCAGTCCTCTCCCAGATACGCAGTATTTT. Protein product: CASSPLPDTQYF.